This is a list of T cell receptor beta chains from one sample in a study of CD4 T cells in relation to SARS-CoV-2 and coronaviruses. Profiled with immunoSEQ multiplex PCR; TCRdb holds only in-frame clones, not every one. The table includes approximately 41,000 clones, about three quarters detected once. Their cognate antigens are unknown. The sequencing input was memory CD4+ T cells from PBMCs, cultured in vitro. The source is an adult with COVID-19. Each CDR3 is given with its conserved first and last residue. The D gene is left open where the match is weak. Expanded clones are given a class, and other clones once, few, many or no size at all.

J gene | D gene | clone size | V gene | CDR3 protein | CDR3 DNA
TRBJ2-1 | - | - | TRBV11-2 | CASRRPSHGTFNEQFF | TGTGCCAGCAGGCGCCCCTCCCACGGGACGTTCAATGAGCAGTTCTTC
TRBJ2-1 | - | - | TRBV19 | CASSLAASYNEQFF | TGTGCCAGTAGCCTAGCAGCATCCTACAATGAGCAGTTCTTC
TRBJ2-7 | - | - | TRBV28 | CASSSRGRAPSYEQYF | TGTGCCAGCAGTTCCCGAGGCAGGGCGCCTTCCTACGAGCAGTACTTC
TRBJ2-1 | - | - | TRBV29-1 | CSVLMGYNEQFF | TGCAGCGTTCTGATGGGCTACAATGAGCAGTTCTTC
TRBJ1-2 | - | - | TRBV6-5 | CASRTNRNFNYGYTF | TGTGCCAGCAGGACAAACAGGAACTTTAACTATGGCTACACCTTC
TRBJ2-5 | - | - | TRBV6-5 | CASSYMGQETQYF | TGTGCCAGCAGTTATATGGGGCAAGAGACCCAGTACTTC
TRBJ1-6 | - | few | TRBV5-5 | CASSVGSNSPLHF | TGTGCCAGCAGCGTCGGTAGTAATTCACCCCTCCACTTT
TRBJ2-3 | TRBD2 | - | TRBV5-6 | CASSLTSGLWDTQYF | TGTGCCAGCAGCTTGACTAGCGGGCTTTGGGATACGCAGTATTTT
TRBJ1-1 | - | - | TRBV5-4 | CASSPGADSYTEAFF | TGTGCCAGCAGCCCTGGGGCCGACAGCTACACTGAAGCTTTCTTT
TRBJ2-6 | - | - | TRBV5-1 | CASSLEGLTGANVLTF | TGCGCCAGCAGCTTGGAGGGGCTAACTGGGGCCAACGTCCTGACTTTC
TRBJ1-2 | - | - | TRBV2 | CASSETGLEQGYTF | TGTGCCAGCAGTGAAACAGGATTGGAGCAAGGCTACACCTTC
TRBJ2-7 | - | - | TRBV2 | CASSVGGTSGEQYF | TGTGCCAGCAGTGTTGGCGGAACCTCCGGCGAGCAGTACTTC
TRBJ2-7 | - | - | TRBV7-2 | CASSPGARTYEQYF | TGTGCCAGCAGCCCAGGGGCCAGGACCTACGAGCAGTACTTC
TRBJ2-2 | TRBD2 | few | TRBV4-2 | CASSQVSGRDTGELFF | TGTGCCAGCAGCCAAGTCTCCGGGAGGGACACCGGGGAGCTGTTTTTT
TRBJ2-5 | - | - | TRBV30 | CAWSVSKRLETQYF | TGTGCCTGGAGTGTGTCAAAACGTTTGGAGACCCAGTACTTC
TRBJ1-5 | - | - | TRBV19 | CASSIGQITRGNQPQHF | TGTGCCAGTAGTATTGGCCAGATAACTCGGGGCAATCAGCCCCAGCATTTT
TRBJ1-1 | - | - | TRBV3-1/TRBV3-2 | CASSRGGGNTEAFF | TGTGCCAGCAGCAGGGGGGGAGGGAACACTGAAGCTTTCTTT
TRBJ2-1 | TRBD1 | - | TRBV10-2 | CASIKGAYNEQFF | TGCGCCAGCATAAAGGGGGCTTACAATGAGCAGTTCTTC
TRBJ1-1 | TRBD1 | - | TRBV6-2/TRBV6-3 | CASSRDRGELTTEAFF | TGTGCCAGCAGCAGGGACAGGGGTGAGCTGACCACTGAAGCTTTCTTT
TRBJ2-1 | - | - | TRBV10-1 | CASSEVPVSSYNEQFF | TGCGCCAGCAGTGAAGTACCGGTAAGCTCCTACAATGAGCAGTTCTTC
TRBJ2-1 | TRBD2 | - | TRBV12-5 | CASGLVVAGRTWEQFF | TGTGCTAGTGGTTTGGTGGTAGCGGGGAGGACTTGGGAGCAGTTCTTC
TRBJ1-6 | TRBD1 | - | TRBV28 | CASSAPSPGQGSFNSPLHF | TGTGCCAGCAGTGCGCCTAGTCCGGGACAGGGTTCTTTTAATTCACCCCTCCACTTT
TRBJ2-3 | - | - | TRBV7-6 | CASSPDRAPSTDTQYF | TGTGCCAGCAGCCCCGACCGGGCCCCCAGCACAGATACGCAGTATTTT
TRBJ2-1 | TRBD2 | - | TRBV7-2 | CASRSKRERMGNEQFF | TGTGCCAGCAGATCGAAGCGGGAGAGAATGGGGAATGAGCAGTTCTTC
TRBJ2-3 | TRBD2 | once | TRBV2 | CASRGGLVSDTQYF | TGTGCCAGCAGGGGAGGGTTGGTGTCAGATACGCAGTATTTT
TRBJ1-1 | - | - | TRBV21-1 | CAAAFENRDTEAFF | TGTGCAGCAGCGTTTGAGAATAGGGACACTGAAGCTTTCTTT
TRBJ2-1 | - | - | TRBV5-4 | CASSLKVGGPIDEQFF | TGTGCCAGCAGCTTAAAAGTAGGAGGGCCAATCGATGAGCAGTTCTTC
TRBJ1-5 | - | medium-sized | TRBV10-1 | CASSPGPNQPQHF | TGCGCCAGCAGTCCCGGACCTAATCAGCCCCAGCATTTT
TRBJ2-4 | - | - | TRBV4-1 | CASSQVQTKNIQYF | TGCGCCAGCAGCCAAGTTCAGACCAAAAACATTCAGTACTTC
TRBJ2-1 | - | - | TRBV13 | CASSLAGNEQFF | TGTGCCAGCAGCTTAGCCGGGAATGAGCAGTTCTTC
TRBJ2-2 | - | - | TRBV27 | CASSRAVSVAGELFF | TGTGCCAGCAGCCGGGCAGTCTCCGTGGCCGGGGAGCTGTTTTTT
TRBJ2-5 | - | once | TRBV18 | CASSQNLQYQETQYF | TGTGCCAGCTCACAAAATTTACAGTACCAAGAGACCCAGTACTTC
TRBJ2-1 | TRBD2 | - | TRBV9 | CASSVVGTSGKPEQFF | TGTGCCAGCAGCGTAGTAGGGACTAGCGGGAAACCTGAGCAGTTCTTC
TRBJ2-1 | - | - | TRBV5-1 | CASHDYNEQFF | TGCGCCAGCCACGACTACAATGAGCAGTTCTTC
TRBJ2-2 | - | - | TRBV9 | CASSPDLRVGELFF | TGTGCCAGCAGCCCGGACCTCCGAGTCGGGGAGCTGTTTTTT
TRBJ2-3 | - | once | TRBV5-4 | CASSASLGTDTQYF | TGTGCCAGCAGCGCGAGTTTGGGCACAGATACGCAGTATTTT
TRBJ1-4 | - | - | TRBV14 | CASSQHGRGREGKLFF | TGTGCCAGCAGCCAACATGGTCGAGGGCGCGAAGGAAAACTGTTTTTT
TRBJ2-5 | - | few | TRBV4-3 | CASSQEGTLGTQYF | TGCGCCAGCAGCCAAGAGGGGACATTAGGGACCCAGTACTTC
TRBJ2-1 | TRBD1 | - | TRBV6-4 | CASSDSTGGYNEQFF | TGTGCCAGCAGTGACTCGACAGGGGGCTACAATGAGCAGTTCTTC
TRBJ2-1 | - | once | TRBV18 | CASSQGWNNEQFF | TGTGCCAGCTCACAAGGTTGGAACAATGAGCAGTTCTTC
TRBJ2-1 | - | - | TRBV7-3 | CASSPGGGGYNEQFF | TGTGCCAGCAGCCCAGGGGGAGGGGGCTACAATGAGCAGTTCTTC
TRBJ1-2 | TRBD1 | medium-sized | TRBV29-1 | CSVEATGRIYGYTF | TGCAGCGTTGAAGCGACAGGGAGGATCTATGGCTACACCTTC
TRBJ1-5 | TRBD1 | - | TRBV7-2 | CASSDRDRGLNQPQHF | TGTGCCAGCAGCGATAGAGACAGGGGTCTCAATCAGCCCCAGCATTTT
TRBJ2-7 | TRBD2 | - | TRBV3-1/TRBV3-2 | CASSPTSASYEQYF | TGTGCCAGCAGCCCGACTAGCGCGTCCTACGAGCAGTACTTC
TRBJ1-3 | - | - | TRBV28 | CASRSGGKAGNTIYF | TGTGCCAGCAGATCGGGAGGGAAGGCTGGAAACACCATATATTTT